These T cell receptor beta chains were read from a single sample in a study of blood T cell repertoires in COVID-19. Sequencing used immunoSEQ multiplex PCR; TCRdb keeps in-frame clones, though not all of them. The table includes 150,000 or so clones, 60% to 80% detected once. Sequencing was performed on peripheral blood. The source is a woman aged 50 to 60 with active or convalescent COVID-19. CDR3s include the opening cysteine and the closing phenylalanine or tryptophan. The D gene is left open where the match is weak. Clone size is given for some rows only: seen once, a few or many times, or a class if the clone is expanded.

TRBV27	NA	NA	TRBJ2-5	TGTGCCACCCCCCCGGGATCACCACTGGGGACCCAGTACTTC	CATPPGSPLGTQYF
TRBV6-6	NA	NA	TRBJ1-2	TGTGCCAGCATCCTTGACAGGATCTATGGCTACACCTTC	CASILDRIYGYTF
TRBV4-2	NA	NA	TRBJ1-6	TGTGCCAGCAGCCCGGACACAGGCTCCTATAATTCACCCCTCCACTTT	CASSPDTGSYNSPLHF
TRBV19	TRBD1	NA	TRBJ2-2	TGTGCCAGTAGTATATCGGACAGGGGTTTTAGGGAGCTGTTTTTT	CASSISDRGFRELFF
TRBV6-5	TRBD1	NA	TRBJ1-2	TGTGCCAGCAGTAACGGGGGGACAGGCAATGGCTACACCTTC	CASSNGGTGNGYTF
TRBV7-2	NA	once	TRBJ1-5	TGTGCCAGCAGCCTTCTGGGGGACTATAGCAATCAGCCCCAGCATTTT	CASSLLGDYSNQPQHF
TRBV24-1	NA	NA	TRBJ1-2	TGTGCCACCAGTGATTTGGACAGCAGCTACACCTTC	CATSDLDSSYTF
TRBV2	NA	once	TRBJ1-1	TGTGCCAGCAGTGAAAGAGTGAACACTGAAGCTTTCTTT	CASSERVNTEAFF
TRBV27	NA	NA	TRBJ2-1	TGTGCCAGCGGATTAGGAGTCTACAATGAGCAGTTCTTC	CASGLGVYNEQFF
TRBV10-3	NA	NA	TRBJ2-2	TGTGCCATCAGTGAGGTCCCCCCAGGGCTGGACGGGGAGCTGTTTTTT	CAISEVPPGLDGELFF
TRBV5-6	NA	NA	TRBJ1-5	TGTGCCAGCAGCTTGGGAGGACTCAATCAGCCCCAGCATTTT	CASSLGGLNQPQHF
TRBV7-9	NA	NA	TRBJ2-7	TGTGCCAGCAGCTTCGGGGGAAGGGAGCAGTACTTC	CASSFGGREQYF
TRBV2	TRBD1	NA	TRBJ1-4	TGTGCCAGCGCAGGACAGGGTTATGAAAAACTGTTTTTT	CASAGQGYEKLFF
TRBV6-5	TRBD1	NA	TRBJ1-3	TGTGCCAGCAGGACAGGGGGAGACACCATATATTTT	CASRTGGDTIYF
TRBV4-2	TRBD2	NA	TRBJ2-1	TGTGCCAGCAGCCACCCCTTAGCGGGCTTCGGTGGTGATGAGCAGTTCTTC	CASSHPLAGFGGDEQFF
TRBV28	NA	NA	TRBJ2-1	TGTGCCAGTCACATTGCCGGAGGTACGTACAATGAGCAGTTCTTC	CASHIAGGTYNEQFF
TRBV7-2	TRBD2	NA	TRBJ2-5	TGTGCCAGCAGCTTAGCTAGCGGGAGAGAGACCCAGTACTTC	CASSLASGRETQYF
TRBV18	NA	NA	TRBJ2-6	TGTGCCAGCTCACCATCTACAGGCTCTGGGGCCAACGTCCTGACTTTC	CASSPSTGSGANVLTF
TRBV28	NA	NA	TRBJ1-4	TGTGCCAGCAGTTTCGGAGGGGTGAGGGGTGAAAAACTGTTTTTT	CASSFGGVRGEKLFF
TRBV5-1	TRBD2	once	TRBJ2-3	TGCGCCAGCAGCCCCTCGGGAGCGGGGGAAGATACGCAGTATTTT	CASSPSGAGEDTQYF
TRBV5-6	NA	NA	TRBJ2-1	TGTGCCAGCAGCTTGGGCGGAGTGGGGCTGTACTACAATGAGCAGTTCTTC	CASSLGGVGLYYNEQFF
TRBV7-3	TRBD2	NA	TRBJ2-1	TGTGCCAGCAGCTTAATTGACGCCGGGACTAGCGGGAGGAGTGAGCAGTTCTTC	CASSLIDAGTSGRSEQFF
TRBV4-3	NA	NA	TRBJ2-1	TGCGCCAGCAGCCAGAGTGTCAGGAGGGGCTCCTACAATGAGCAGTTCTTC	CASSQSVRRGSYNEQFF
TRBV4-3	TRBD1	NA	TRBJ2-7	TGCGCCAGCAGCCAAGGCCGCACGACAGGGGTTGAGCAGTACTTC	CASSQGRTTGVEQYF
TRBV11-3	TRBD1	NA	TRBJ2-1	TGTGCCAGCAGCTTAGTGGGACAGCCTGAGCAGTTCTTC	CASSLVGQPEQFF
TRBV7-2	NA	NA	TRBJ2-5	TGTGCCAGCAGCTTAGTACCGGAAGAGACCCAGTACTTC	CASSLVPEETQYF
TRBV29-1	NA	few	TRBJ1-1	TGCAGCGTCTCAGGACAGCGGAGGAACACTGAAGCTTTCTTT	CSVSGQRRNTEAFF
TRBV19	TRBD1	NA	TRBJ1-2	TGTGCCAGTAGTCTACAGGGGGATCTGGGCTATGGCTACACCTTC	CASSLQGDLGYGYTF
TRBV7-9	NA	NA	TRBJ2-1	TGTGCCAGCAGCTTCGGTAATGAGCAGTTCTTC	CASSFGNEQFF
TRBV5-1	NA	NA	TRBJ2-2	TGCGCCAGCAGCTTTTCCCCAGGGCTAGTCCGGAACACCGGGGAGCTGTTTTTT	CASSFSPGLVRNTGELFF
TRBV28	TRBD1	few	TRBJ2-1	TGTGCCAGCAGTTTACGACAGGGGGCACGGAATGAGCAGTTCTTC	CASSLRQGARNEQFF
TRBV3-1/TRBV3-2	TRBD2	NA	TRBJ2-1	TGTGCCAGCAGCCAAGATGGGCTAGCGGTATACAATGAGCAGTTCTTC	CASSQDGLAVYNEQFF
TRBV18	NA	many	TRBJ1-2	TGTGCCAGCTCACCACAGAGGAGGCAGGGAGGCGGCTACACCTTC	CASSPQRRQGGGYTF
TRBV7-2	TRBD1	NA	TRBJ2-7	TGTGCCAGCAGCTTGGGACAGGGGGGAACCTACGAGCAGTACTTC	CASSLGQGGTYEQYF
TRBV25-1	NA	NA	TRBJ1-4	TGTGCCAGCAGTGACGACAGGAGTAATGAAAAACTGTTTTTT	CASSDDRSNEKLFF
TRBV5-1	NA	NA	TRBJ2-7	TGCGCCAGCAGCGGGGGACTCGGCGCCTACGAGCAGTACTTC	CASSGGLGAYEQYF
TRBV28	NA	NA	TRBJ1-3	TGTGCCAGCAGTTTATCAGGCCTACAGTACTCTGGAAACACCATATATTTT	CASSLSGLQYSGNTIYF
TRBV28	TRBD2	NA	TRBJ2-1	TGTGCCAGCACCCTCGGGGGGAAATACAATGAGCAGTTCTTC	CASTLGGKYNEQFF
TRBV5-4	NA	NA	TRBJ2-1	TGTGCCAGCAGCGCAAAAAATCAGGGGCTCACTGAGCAGTTCTTC	CASSAKNQGLTEQFF
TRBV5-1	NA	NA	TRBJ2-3	TGCGCCAGCAGCTTGGAACCTGTCGGGGATACGCAGTATTTT	CASSLEPVGDTQYF
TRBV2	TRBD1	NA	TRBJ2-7	TGTGCCAGCAGCGTTGACAGGGCAAGATCCTACGAGCAGTACTTC	CASSVDRARSYEQYF
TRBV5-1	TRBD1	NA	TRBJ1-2	TGCGCCAGCAGCTCTAGGACAGGGGAGACGAACTATGGCTACACCTTC	CASSSRTGETNYGYTF
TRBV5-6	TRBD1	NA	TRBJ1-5	TGTGCCAGCAGCTTGTTTGGGGACAGAAGTAATCAGCCCCAGCATTTT	CASSLFGDRSNQPQHF
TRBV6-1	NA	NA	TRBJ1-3	TGTGCCAGCAGTGAATGGTTAGATCAGACAGACTCTGGAAACACCATATATTTT	CASSEWLDQTDSGNTIYF
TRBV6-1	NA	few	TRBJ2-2	TGTGCCAGCAGTGAAGCGCGCGGCCGAAAGGCCGGGGAGCTGTTTTTT	CASSEARGRKAGELFF
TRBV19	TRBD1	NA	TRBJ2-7	TGTGCCAGTAGTGCGACCGGGACAGGGGACGAGCAGTACTTC	CASSATGTGDEQYF
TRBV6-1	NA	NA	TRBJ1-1	TGTGCCAGCAGTGCCCAAAGTGGGGGCCTTAAGAACACTGAAGCTTTCTTT	CASSAQSGGLKNTEAFF
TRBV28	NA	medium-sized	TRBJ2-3	TGTGCCAGCAGCTTTAGGGGGAGTAAGGCAGATACGCAGTATTTT	CASSFRGSKADTQYF
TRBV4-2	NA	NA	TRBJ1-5	TGTGCCAGCAGCCAAGATCTGGCTTATAGCAATCAGCCCCAGCATTTT	CASSQDLAYSNQPQHF